The clone carrying this T cell receptor (beta chain) has only a few counts. The data derive from a study of prognosis after radiotherapy for stage I lung cancer. Genomic DNA provided the template from which TCR beta CDR3 was amplified by two-round multiplex PCR. Round one of PCR was performed, and it used primers specific to each TRBV and TRBJ gene. One entry per CDR3 protein results from TCRdb running MiXCR on the multiplex PCR reads. The table includes 20,000 to 25,000 distinct CDR3 sequences, approximately 39% detected once. Germline CDR1 reads MNHEY; CDR2 reads SMNVEV (reference sequence). V lost 3 bases, J lost 3 bases, and 10 bases lay in between. The CDR3 loop spans 14 amino acids.

The source was PBMCs, collected before or after stereotactic body radiation therapy (not recorded which). The chain uses TRBV27 and TRBJ2-3; D assignment may be TRBD1 or TRBD2 (5 bases each). This sequence originates from a donor of 50 years or more with non-small cell lung cancer. The CDR3 DNA is TGTGCCAGCAGTTTTTATGGGGGAACAGATACGCAGTATTTT. This translates into CASSFYGGTDTQYF.